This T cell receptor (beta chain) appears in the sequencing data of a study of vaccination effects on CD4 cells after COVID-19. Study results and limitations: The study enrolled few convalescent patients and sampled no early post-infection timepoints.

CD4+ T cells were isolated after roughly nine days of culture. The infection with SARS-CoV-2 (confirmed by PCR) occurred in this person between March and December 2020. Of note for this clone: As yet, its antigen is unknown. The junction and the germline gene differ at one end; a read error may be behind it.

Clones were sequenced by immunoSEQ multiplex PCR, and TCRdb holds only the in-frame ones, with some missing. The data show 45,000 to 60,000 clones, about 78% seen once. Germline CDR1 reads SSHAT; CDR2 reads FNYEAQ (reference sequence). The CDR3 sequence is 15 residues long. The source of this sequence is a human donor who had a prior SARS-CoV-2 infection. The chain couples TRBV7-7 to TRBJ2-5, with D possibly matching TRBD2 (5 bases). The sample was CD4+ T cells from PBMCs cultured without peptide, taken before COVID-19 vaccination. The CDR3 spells CASSLGSAGKETQYF. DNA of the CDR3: TGTGCTAGCAGCTTAGGGTCGGCGGGTAAAGAGACCCAGTACTTC. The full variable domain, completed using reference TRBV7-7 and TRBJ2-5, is GAGVSQSPRYKVTKRGQDVTLRCDPISSHATLYWYQQALGQGPEFLTYFNYEAQPDKSGLPSDRFSAERPEGSISTLTIQRTEQRDSAMYRCASSLGSAGKETQYFGPGTRLLVL.